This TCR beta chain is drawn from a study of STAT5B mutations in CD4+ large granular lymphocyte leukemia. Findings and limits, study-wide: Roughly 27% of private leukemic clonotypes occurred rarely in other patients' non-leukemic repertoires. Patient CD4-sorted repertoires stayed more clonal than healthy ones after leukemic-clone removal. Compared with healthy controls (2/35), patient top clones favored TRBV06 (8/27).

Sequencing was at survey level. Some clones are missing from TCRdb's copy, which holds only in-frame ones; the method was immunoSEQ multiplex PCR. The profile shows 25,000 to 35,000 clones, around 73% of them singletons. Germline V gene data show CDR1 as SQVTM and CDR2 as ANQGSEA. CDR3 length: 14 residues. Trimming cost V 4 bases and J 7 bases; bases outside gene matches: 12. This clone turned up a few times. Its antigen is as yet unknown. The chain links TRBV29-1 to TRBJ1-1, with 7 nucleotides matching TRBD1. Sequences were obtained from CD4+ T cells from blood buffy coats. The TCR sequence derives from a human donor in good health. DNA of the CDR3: TGCAGCGTTGGGACAGGACCTTTGAATGGTGAAGCTTTCTTT. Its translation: CSVGTGPLNGEAFF.